These 27 T cell receptor beta chains were all obtained from the same sample, sequenced in a study of blood T cell repertoires in COVID-19. The repertoire was sequenced with immunoSEQ multiplex PCR; TCRdb's copy has only in-frame clones and lacks some. The sample lists fewer than 350,000 clones, approximately 80% occurring once. The sample taken for sequencing was peripheral blood. The receptors come from a woman aged 60-75 years with active or convalescent COVID-19.

The V and J genes are TRBV10-3 and TRBJ1-2; D uncertain. This CDR3 is 14 amino acids long. CDR1 is ENHRY and CDR2 is SYGVKD in the germline V gene. The V and J ends lost 6 bases and 4 bases respectively, with 15 bases between them. CDR3 sequence (DNA): TGTGCCATCAGCGGAGGGCAGGTCGGCTATGGCTACACCTTC. Amino acid sequence: CAISGGQVGYGYTF.

This clone was counted a few times. V usage is TRBV7-8 and J usage is TRBJ1-2, with 8 bases aligning to TRBD1. CDR1 and CDR2 from the germline V gene are SGHVS and FQNEAQ. This CDR3 contains 13 residues. The junction had 4 bases not matched to a gene; V was cut back by 5 bases and J by 5 bases. CDR3 sequence: CASSTTGVYGYTF. The CDR3 DNA is TGTGCCAGCAGCACGACAGGGGTATATGGCTACACCTTC.

This clone was counted a single time. The chain employs TRBV10-1 and TRBJ1-5; D gene uncertain. Germline CDR1 and CDR2: WNHNN and SYGVQD (reference sequence). V gave up 8 bases and J gave up 2 bases, with 19 bases separating them. This CDR3 is built from 16 residues. This CDR3 is CASPDAAEGCNQPQHF. As DNA, the CDR3 is TGCGCCAGCCCCGACGCGGCGGAGGGTTGCAATCAGCCCCAGCATTTT.

Comments on this clone: One end of the junction fails to match germline, which may point to a read error. The J gene is TRBJ1-2, the V gene TRBV29-1, with a weak D call TRBD1 (6 bases). CDR1 is SQVTM and CDR2 is ANQGSEA in the germline V gene. The CDR3 is made up of 9 amino acids. CDR3 DNA: TGCAGCGTTGATGGGACAAACGCCTTC. This sequence encodes CSVDGTNAF.

The rearrangement joins TRBV4-3 to TRBJ2-1, with TRBD1 matching 7 bases. V trimming: 3 bases; J trimming: 3 bases; junction bases outside the gene matches: 8. Germline V lookup: CDR1 LGHNA, CDR2 YSLEER. This CDR3 has 16 residues. The CDR3 reads CASSQVKGGDYNEQFF. The CDR3 bases are TGCGCCAGCAGCCAGGTTAAAGGGGGCGACTACAATGAGCAGTTCTTC.

The gene calls are TRBV15 and TRBJ1-2, with 7 bases lining up with TRBD1. Germline CDR1 is LNHNV and CDR2 is YYDKDF (reference sequence). The V gene end was trimmed by 3 bases and the J gene end by 5 bases; junction bases not matched to a gene: 9. The CDR3 loop spans 15 amino acids. The CDR3 protein is CATSRGTGTAYGYTF. In nucleotides, the CDR3 is TGTGCCACCAGCAGGGGGACCGGGACAGCTTATGGCTACACCTTC.

CDR3 bases: TGTGCTAGTGGTTTGGGACAGGGGATCGGGGAGACCCAGTACTTC. This gives the protein CASGLGQGIGETQYF. The V gene is TRBV12-5, the J gene TRBJ2-5, with TRBD1 matching 8 bases. V shed 1 base, J shed 5 bases, and the junction held 6 bases outside the gene matches. CDR3 size: 15 residues. CDR1 LGHNT and CDR2 FRNRAP come from the germline V gene.

J is TRBJ1-5 and V is TRBV19, with unresolved D. Germline CDR1 is LNHDA and CDR2 is SQIVND (reference sequence). CDR3 length: 15 amino acids. V lost 3 bases to trimming and J lost 4 bases, with 13 bases between them. The CDR3 spells CASSIGPLGNQPQHF. The CDR3 DNA is TGTGCCAGTAGTATTGGGCCGCTTGGGAATCAGCCCCAGCATTTT.

The CDR3 DNA reads as TGTGCCAGCCGACTTCTCAGGGGAAATACTGAAGCTTTCTTT. It encodes CASRLLRGNTEAFF. This chain links TRBV2 with TRBJ1-1, with D tentatively TRBD1 (6 bases). The CDR3 has 14 amino acids. Trimming shortened V by 8 bases and J by 5 bases, and 18 bases separated the two germline ends. Germline V CDR1 and CDR2: SNHLY, FYNNEI.

The rearrangement uses TRBV20-1 and TRBJ2-1; D unclear. V was trimmed by 3 bases and J by 6 bases, leaving 6 bases between them. This CDR3 region has 11 residues. CDR1 DFQATT and CDR2 SNEGSKA come from the germline V gene (reference sequence). In DNA form, the CDR3 reads TGCAGTGCTAGTCCCATCAATGAGCAGTTCTTC. Protein sequence: CSASPINEQFF.

This chain uses TRBV7-9 with TRBJ1-6; 12 positions match TRBD1. Looked up from germline, CDR1 is SEHNR and CDR2 is FQNEAQ (reference sequence). The ends lost 6 bases at V and 3 bases at J; junction bases unmatched: 9. The CDR3 sequence is 18 residues long. In DNA, the CDR3 is TGTGCCAGCAGGCGAGGGACAGGGGGCACCTTCTATAATTCACCCCTCCACTTT. This encodes CASRRGTGGTFYNSPLHF.

The chain joins TRBV6-5 to TRBJ1-5; a weak D match, TRBD1 (6 bases). V was clipped by 6 bases and J by 5 bases, with 14 bases between them. This CDR3 comprises 14 residues. The germline V gene has CDR1 MNHEY and CDR2 SVGAGI. The CDR3 sequence: CASSDYRDDQPQHF. The CDR3 DNA reads TGTGCCAGCAGCGACTACAGGGACGATCAGCCCCAGCATTTT.

The chain recombines TRBV2 with TRBJ2-7; TRBD1 matches 11 bases. The CDR3 contains 15 residues. Germline V CDR1 and CDR2: SNHLY, FYNNEI. The V gene end was trimmed by 3 bases and the J gene end by 1 base; junction bases not matched to a gene: 2. The CDR3 DNA reads TGTGCCAGCAGTGATGGGACAGGGGGTTCCTACGAGCAGTACTTC. It is translated as CASSDGTGGSYEQYF. Using reference TRBV2 and TRBJ2-7 for the parts outside the CDR3, the full variable domain is EPEVTQTPSHQVTQMGQEVILRCVPISNHLYFYWYRQILGQKVEFLVSFYNNEISEKSEIFDDQFSVERPDGSNFTLKIRSTKLEDSAMYFCASSDGTGGSYEQYFGPGTRLTVT.

V gene TRBV30 combines with J gene TRBJ2-5, with 7 bases that match TRBD1. The V gene end was trimmed by 0 bases and the J gene end by 5 bases; junction bases not matched to a gene: 9. Germline CDR1 reads GTSNPN; CDR2 reads SVGIG (reference sequence). The CDR3 runs to 15 residues. CDR3: CAWSVPGGTFETQYF. CDR3 nucleotides: TGTGCCTGGAGTGTACCAGGGGGTACGTTCGAGACCCAGTACTTC.

The rearrangement links TRBV3-1 (or the pseudogene TRBV3-2) to TRBJ2-2, with 8 positions matching TRBD2. Losses at the gene ends were 4 bases for V and 6 bases for J; bases not matched to a gene: 10. The CDR3 runs to 16 residues. From germline, CDR1 is LGHDT and CDR2 YNNKEL (reference sequence). CDR3 region: CASSLRTSRGPGELFF. The CDR3 region has the DNA TGTGCCAGCAGCCTTCGGACTAGCCGCGGCCCCGGGGAGCTGTTTTTT.

This clone was observed a handful of times. This chain links TRBV27 with TRBJ1-2; possibly TRBD1 for D (5 bases). This CDR3 has 15 amino acids. Trimming removed 4 bases from V and 3 bases from J, with 15 bases in between. CDR1 and CDR2 (germline): MNHEY, SMNVEV (reference sequence). The CDR3 nucleotides read TGTGCCAGCAGTTCCTTAGGGGCAGATGACTATGGCTACACCTTC. Its translation: CASSSLGADDYGYTF.

This clone showed up many times. The rearrangement uses TRBV28 and TRBJ2-3, with TRBD2 identical over 8 bases. The junction had 8 bases not matched to a gene; V was cut back by 4 bases and J by 2 bases. The CDR3 has 16 residues. Per germline, CDR1 MDHEN and CDR2 SYDVKM. The CDR3 reads CASSSIGLALTDTQYF. CDR3 DNA sequence: TGTGCCAGCAGTTCGATCGGACTAGCTCTCACAGATACGCAGTATTTT.

The chain uses TRBV30 and TRBJ2-5; TRBD2 matches 7 bases. CDR3 length: 14 amino acids. Germline values: CDR1 GTSNPN, CDR2 SVGIG (reference sequence). Trimming cost V 5 bases and J 2 bases; bases outside gene matches: 8. For the CDR3, the DNA is TGTGCCTGGGGTTTAAGCGGGGTACAAGAGACCCAGTACTTC. It yields the protein CAWGLSGVQETQYF.

This clone has more than one count but fewer than ten. V usage is TRBV7-2 and J usage is TRBJ1-3, with TRBD1 matching 10 bases. Trimming cost V 1 base and J 2 bases; bases outside gene matches: 2. The CDR3 covers 16 residues. Germline lookup yields CDR1 SGHTA and CDR2 FQGNSA. Here the CDR3 DNA reads TGTGCCAGCAGCTTAGGGGGGACAGGGGCTGGAAACACCATATATTTT. It codes for CASSLGGTGAGNTIYF.

The chain is built from TRBV6-6 and TRBJ2-4, with D uncertain. The CDR3 consists of 15 residues. Germline CDR1 MNHNY, CDR2 SVGAGI (reference sequence). V lost 4 bases to trimming and J lost 0 bases, with 10 bases between them. CDR3 sequence: CASSSEKLAKNIQYF. For the CDR3, the DNA is TGTGCCAGCAGTTCCGAAAAACTAGCCAAAAACATTCAGTACTTC.

The chain uses TRBV2 and TRBJ2-1, with D uncertain. The CDR3 sequence is 11 residues long. The germline CDR1 and CDR2 sequences are SNHLY and FYNNEI. V was trimmed by 4 bases and J by 7 bases, leaving 5 bases between them. The CDR3 is CASSGLNEQFF. CDR3 in DNA: TGTGCCAGCAGTGGTCTGAATGAGCAGTTCTTC.

The CDR3 loop reads CASSRGNTEAFF. The CDR3 nucleotides read TGTGCCAGCTCGCGGGGGAACACTGAAGCTTTCTTT. V usage is TRBV9 and J usage is TRBJ1-1; D is ambiguous. Trimming pared 7 bases from V and 1 base from J, leaving 8 bases between. This CDR3 is 12 amino acids long. The V gene's germline CDR1 is SGDLS and CDR2 YYNGEE.

The chain employs TRBV19 and TRBJ1-2; D remains unclear. The CDR3 extends over 14 amino acids. The V gene's germline CDR1 is LNHDA and CDR2 SQIVND (reference sequence). The germline V and J ends were trimmed by 2 bases and 2 bases, with 9 bases remaining between them. The CDR3 DNA sequence: TGTGCCAGTAGTATATCGGGGAAGAACTATGGCTACACCTTC. It encodes CASSISGKNYGYTF.

This clone appeared a single time. J is TRBJ2-1 and V is TRBV5-1, with D possibly TRBD1 on 5 matching bases. V was clipped by 0 bases and J by 2 bases, with 12 bases between them. In germline, CDR1 is SGHRS, CDR2 YFSETQ. The CDR3 has 16 residues. The CDR3 region has the DNA TGCGCCAGCAGCTTGGCCCGGCAGGGTGCCTACAATGAGCAGTTCTTC. Its translation: CASSLARQGAYNEQFF.

The chain employs TRBV6-6 and TRBJ1-5, with D maybe TRBD1 (6 bases). Germline assignment: CDR1 MNHNY and CDR2 SVGAGI (reference sequence). The CDR3 contains 18 residues. The V and J ends lost 5 bases and 5 bases respectively, with 25 bases between them. The CDR3 DNA follows: TGTGCCAGCAGTCAACTACACAGCTATAGACAGGATCATCAGCCCCAGCATTTT. This sequence encodes CASSQLHSYRQDHQPQHF.

This chain links TRBV18 with TRBJ1-1; weak D call: TRBD1 (6 bases). The germline V gene encodes CDR1 KGHSH and CDR2 LQKENI. The V and J ends lost 3 bases and 8 bases respectively, with 10 bases between them. The CDR3 is 12 residues long. CDR3 amino acids: CASSPGDREAFF. In DNA form, the CDR3 reads TGTGCCAGCTCACCGGGCGACAGGGAAGCTTTCTTT.

This chain links TRBV10-3 with TRBJ2-7; TRBD1 matches at 9 bases. V gave up 4 bases and J gave up 4 bases; unmatched junction bases: 14. Germline V lookup: CDR1 ENHRY, CDR2 SYGVKD. The CDR3 is 17 residues long. This CDR3 is CAISAGLSGTGSYEQYF. CDR3 nucleotides: TGTGCCATCAGTGCCGGTCTATCCGGGACAGGGTCTTACGAGCAGTACTTC.